The 23 T cell receptor beta chains listed next were all sequenced from one sample in a study of T cell repertoires in cytomegalovirus infection. A single record per CDR3 protein comes from TCRdb applying MiXCR to the reads. The sample contains around 550,000 distinct CDR3 sequences, approximately 26% of which appear only once. The material sequenced was PBMCs. These receptors were collected from a human donor in good health (CMV status not recorded). Some clones in this sample may be carry-over from other donors' samples.

In its sample, this clonotype was seen a few times. This chain links TRBV7-2 with TRBJ2-5; TRBD2 aligns across 7 bases. The length of the CDR3 is 15 residues. Germline V gene lookup returns CDR1 SGHTA and CDR2 FQGNSA. V lost 5 bases and J lost 5; bases outside the gene matches: 11. DNA of the CDR3: TGTGCCAGCAGCCCGGATGGGAGGGCCGGGGAGACCCAGTACTTC. Its protein product is CASSPDGRAGETQYF.

The genes are TRBV2 and TRBJ2-1, with 9 nucleotides matching TRBD2. V shed 4 bases and J 10 bases; nucleotides not matched to a gene: 11. The germline V gene encodes CDR1 SNHLY and CDR2 FYNNEI. The length of the CDR3 is 15 residues. CDR3 sequence: CASSGVAGARREQFF. In nucleotides, the CDR3 is TGTGCCAGCAGTGGGGTAGCGGGAGCCCGCCGGGAGCAGTTCTTC.

This clonotype appeared a few times. The J gene is TRBJ1-6, the V gene TRBV27; 7 nucleotides align to TRBD1. This CDR3 region has 15 residues. Looked up from germline, CDR1 is MNHEY and CDR2 is SMNVEV (reference sequence). V shed 7 bases, J shed 8 bases, and the junction held 11 bases outside the gene matches. The CDR3 sequence: CASTKRQGTDSPLHF. CDR3 coding DNA: TGTGCCAGCACCAAGCGTCAGGGGACAGATTCACCCCTCCACTTT.

This chain joins TRBV7-9 and TRBJ1-1, with 9 nucleotides matching TRBD1. V was clipped by 5 bases and J by 7 bases; unmatched bases: 8. The CDR3 contains 14 residues. Germline V gene data show CDR1 as SEHNR and CDR2 as FQNEAQ (reference sequence). The CDR3 sequence is CASSHNRGLNEAFF. CDR3 in DNA: TGTGCCAGCAGCCACAACAGGGGGCTTAATGAAGCTTTCTTT.

The table lists this clonotype with a few counts. The V gene is TRBV7-2, the J gene TRBJ1-5; D gene ambiguous. V lost 4 bases and J lost 4, with 11 bases in between. The V gene's germline CDR1 is SGHTA and CDR2 FQGNSA. CDR3 length: 14 residues. The CDR3 bases are TGTGCCAGCAGCTCTGGGTCAGGAAATCAGCCCCAGCATTTT. Translated, it gives CASSSGSGNQPQHF. The full variable domain, completed using reference TRBV7-2 and TRBJ1-5, is GAGVSQSPSNKVTEKGKDVELRCDPISGHTALYWYRQSLGQGLEFLIYFQGNSAPDKSGLPSDRFSAERTGGSVSTLTIQRTQQEDSAVYLCASSSGSGNQPQHFGDGTRLSIL.

V gene TRBV10-3 combines with J gene TRBJ2-3; perhaps TRBD1 as D (5 bases). With 4 bases removed from V and 0 bases from J, the gap between germline ends came to 11 bases. The germline V gene encodes CDR1 ENHRY and CDR2 SYGVKD. The CDR3 loop spans 15 amino acids. CDR3 DNA sequence: TGTGCCATCAGTGTTGAAGGGGCTAGCACAGATACGCAGTATTTT. Its translation: CAISVEGASTDTQYF.

The chain carries TRBV3-1 and TRBJ2-1; TRBD2 matches 9 bases. In germline, CDR1 is LGHDT, CDR2 YNNKEL (reference sequence). This CDR3 spans 15 amino acids. Germline trimming cut 2 bases from V and 2 bases from J; bases unmatched to any gene: 1. CDR3 coding DNA: TGTGCCAGCAGCCAATTAGCGGGAGCCTACAATGAGCAGTTCTTC. This sequence encodes CASSQLAGAYNEQFF.

Here the CDR3 reads CASSSPSVYSYEQYF. In nucleotides, the CDR3 is TGTGCCAGCAGCTCGCCCTCGGTTTACTCCTACGAGCAGTACTTC. V and J are TRBV7-9 and TRBJ2-7; D remains ambiguous. The CDR3 is 15 amino acids. Germline lookup yields CDR1 SEHNR and CDR2 FQNEAQ (reference sequence). The germline V and J ends were trimmed by 4 bases and 0 bases, with 13 bases remaining between them.

This clonotype came up a few times. This chain joins TRBV28 and TRBJ2-7; D ambiguous. This CDR3 contains 15 residues. The ends were cut back, 3 bases at V and 6 bases at J, with 18 bases in the middle. Germline CDR1 reads MDHEN; CDR2 reads SYDVKM. CDR3 region: CASSFHGEFFSEQYF. Written as DNA, the CDR3 is TGTGCCAGCAGTTTTCATGGGGAATTTTTCTCCGAGCAGTACTTC.

This clonotype has a count of ten or more. The junction departs from germline at one end; a sequencing error may be responsible. The J gene is TRBJ1-1, the V gene TRBV3-1; 9 bases line up with TRBD1. The CDR3 contains 14 residues. Germline V CDR1 and CDR2: LGHDT, YNNKEL (reference sequence). The CDR3 DNA reads as TGTGCCAGTAGCCAGGACAGGGGGAACACTGAAGCTTTCTTT. Protein product: CASSQDRGNTEAFF.

This clonotype was observed at least ten times. The genes are TRBV7-2 and TRBJ2-2, with TRBD1 matching over 8 bases. Losses at the gene ends were 1 base for V and 5 bases for J; bases not matched to a gene: 9. This CDR3 is 17 amino acids long. Germline CDR1 is SGHTA and CDR2 is FQGNSA. Here the CDR3 reads CASSLEGWTGRTGELFF. In DNA form, the CDR3 reads TGTGCCAGCAGCTTAGAAGGCTGGACAGGGCGAACCGGGGAGCTGTTTTTT.

This clonotype was counted ten times or more. This chain joins TRBV2 and TRBJ1-1, with TRBD1 matching over 7 bases. With V trimmed by 11 bases and J by 1 base, 10 bases remained unmatched. The CDR3 runs 14 residues. Looked up from germline, CDR1 is SNHLY and CDR2 is FYNNEI. The CDR3 DNA reads as TGTGCCGACCCAAGGGACAGCACGAACACTGAAGCTTTCTTT. It yields the protein CADPRDSTNTEAFF.

This clonotype was seen just once. The gene calls are TRBV10-3 and TRBJ1-1; 11 positions match TRBD1. Germline CDR1 and CDR2: ENHRY and SYGVKD. J gave up 4 bases and V 3 bases, and 1 base lay outside the gene matches. The CDR3 runs 14 residues. The CDR3 bases are TGTGCCATCAGTGAAGGGACAGGGGGCACTGAAGCTTTCTTT. This codes for CAISEGTGGTEAFF.

This chain joins TRBV6-2 or TRBV6-3 and TRBJ2-4, with a weak D call TRBD2 (5 bases). The CDR3 contains 15 residues. Looked up from germline, CDR1 is MNHEY and CDR2 is SVGEGT. V shed 2 bases and J shed 0 bases, with 8 bases lying between them. The CDR3 DNA sequence: TGTGCCAGCAGTTACCCGGGGTTAGCCAAAAACATTCAGTACTTC. Amino acids: CASSYPGLAKNIQYF.

This clonotype was seen ten or more times. The rearrangement links TRBV11-2 to TRBJ2-7; D unresolved. Germline V gene sequence: CDR1 SGHAT, CDR2 FQNNGV. Trimming shortened V by 4 bases and J by 1 base, and 11 bases separated the two germline ends. The CDR3 length is 14 residues. The CDR3 protein is CASSYPRSSYEQYF. The CDR3 bases are TGTGCCAGCAGCTACCCACGGAGTTCCTACGAGCAGTACTTC.

In this sample, this clonotype turned up a few times. This chain uses TRBV12-3 or TRBV12-4 with TRBJ2-3, with TRBD2 as a possible D gene (6 bases). The V end was cut by 5 bases, the J end by 2 bases, with 14 bases between. The CDR3 runs to 15 residues. The CDR3 here is CASSPRGLYTDTQYF. The CDR3 DNA reads TGTGCCAGCAGTCCCCGGGGACTGTACACAGATACGCAGTATTTT.

This clonotype was recorded a few times. The chain combines TRBV7-2 with TRBJ2-2; D is unresolved. Trimming left V 4 bases short and J 7 bases short, with 19 bases between. Germline V gene lookup returns CDR1 SGHTA and CDR2 FQGNSA. The CDR3 sequence is 16 residues long. CDR3 DNA sequence: TGTGCCAGCAGCTCAACCCGGACCACCCTTGGCGGGGAGCTGTTTTTT. Translating it yields CASSSTRTTLGGELFF. The full variable domain, completed using reference TRBV7-2 and TRBJ2-2, is GAGVSQSPSNKVTEKGKDVELRCDPISGHTALYWYRQSLGQGLEFLIYFQGNSAPDKSGLPSDRFSAERTGGSVSTLTIQRTQQEDSAVYLCASSSTRTTLGGELFFGEGSRLTVL.

This clonotype was detected a few times. The V and J genes are TRBV12-3 or TRBV12-4 and TRBJ2-3; D gene unclear. The CDR3 loop spans 15 amino acids. V lost 5 bases to trimming and J lost 3 bases, with 15 bases between them. Here the CDR3 DNA reads TGTGCCAGCAGTACCCCCGGGCCGTTAACAGATACGCAGTATTTT. It translates to CASSTPGPLTDTQYF.

The chain joins TRBV6-2 or TRBV6-3 to TRBJ1-2, with D unresolved. Deletions cut 6 bases from V and 0 bases from J, with 17 bases between. The CDR3 runs to 16 residues. Germline assignment: CDR1 MNHEY and CDR2 SVGEGT. The CDR3: CASSLWAGTSNYGYTF. For the CDR3, the DNA is TGTGCCAGCAGCCTCTGGGCAGGAACTTCTAACTATGGCTACACCTTC.

This clonotype was found a few times. The genes are TRBV15 and TRBJ2-7; 8 bases match TRBD2. Germline V lookup: CDR1 LNHNV, CDR2 YYDKDF (reference sequence). CDR3 length equals 15 residues. With V trimmed by 5 bases and J by 2 bases, 8 bases remained unmatched. Here the CDR3 DNA reads TGTGCCACCAGCCAGTCTCTAGCGGGTACCTACGAGCAGTACTTC. Residues: CATSQSLAGTYEQYF.

The chain is built from TRBV27 and TRBJ2-3, with a weak D call TRBD2 (5 bases). Germline V CDR1 and CDR2: MNHEY, SMNVEV (reference sequence). This CDR3 region has 13 residues. The germline V and J ends were trimmed by 7 bases and 14 bases, with 22 bases remaining between them. The CDR3 sequence is CASTPHLATGWYF. Written as DNA, the CDR3 is TGTGCCAGCACCCCTCATTTAGCGACGGGATGGTATTTT.

This clonotype was counted between two and nine times. The chain is built from TRBV6-2 or TRBV6-3 and TRBJ1-1; D call uncertain. Trimming removed 3 bases at V and 0 bases at J, with 5 bases between. Per germline, CDR1 MNHEY and CDR2 SVGEGT. CDR3 size: 13 residues. The CDR3 DNA reads as TGTGCCAGCAGTTATCTCTTGAACACTGAAGCTTTCTTT. It specifies CASSYLLNTEAFF.

Remarks on this clonotype: This may come from a read error, since a much larger clone is one base off. The rearrangement joins TRBV27 to TRBJ1-5; TRBD1 agrees at 8 bases. CDR1 MNHEY and CDR2 SMNVEV come from the germline V gene (reference sequence). The trim removed 6 bases at V and 4 bases at J, leaving 5 bases unmatched. The CDR3 length is 14 residues. The CDR3, as DNA: TGTGCCAGCAGCCGGACAGGGAAAAATCAGCCCCAGCATTTT. Its translation is CASSRTGKNQPQHF.